This TCR beta chain was sequenced during a study of cytotoxic CD8 clonotypes in ibrutinib-treated CLL. Overall study: Investigators reported 24 partial and 2 complete responses; after median approximately 74 months, roughly 14 patients remained remitted and roughly 12 progressed. Response samples were taken after a median of about 12 months on treatment, range 6 to 36.

Generated by immunoSEQ multiplex PCR, the TCRdb table keeps only in-frame clones and is missing some. Here the sample spans under 200,000 clones, approximately 80% being singletons. Regarding the study as a whole: Rising at ibrutinib response, clonality subsequently fell back toward baseline at progression.

Relative to its sample, this clone is medium-sized (0.01 to 0.1%). The antigen is not known. CDR1 and CDR2 (germline): SGHAT, FQNNGV. Trimming pared 1 base from V and 2 bases from J, leaving 12 bases between. The CDR3 is made up of 15 amino acids. Specimen: PBMCs, collected after 12 months of ibrutinib treatment. The chain employs TRBV11-2 and TRBJ2-7, with D tentatively TRBD1 (6 bases). This TCR was recovered from a human donor with chronic lymphocytic leukemia. The CDR3 reads CASSLVFSGAYEQYF. CDR3 nucleotides: TGTGCCAGCAGCTTAGTTTTCTCAGGGGCCTACGAGCAGTACTTC.